What follows are 23 T cell receptor beta chains derived from one specimen sequenced in a study of shared clonotypes between healthy human individuals. Assay: immunoSEQ multiplex PCR; the TCRdb copy retains only in-frame clones and omits some. The sample shows about 2.4 million clones, approximately 93% of them seen only once. Sequenced: naive CD4+ T cells from PBMCs. Stated subset: CD45RA+ positively selected. The receptor set was obtained from a man between 18 and 29 years old in good health. Some clones in this sample may be carry-over from other donors' samples.

The DNA of the CDR3 is TGTGCCAGCACCCTGGGCACCGGGGAGCTGTTTTTT. Translated: CASTLGTGELFF. The chain is built from TRBV2 and TRBJ2-2, with D unclear. CDR1 is SNHLY and CDR2 is FYNNEI in the germline V gene. Trimming removed 7 bases from V and 4 bases from J, with 7 bases in between. CDR3 length equals 12 residues.

V and J are TRBV27 and TRBJ2-7; D might be TRBD1 (5 bases). Between the trimmed V and J ends, which lost 6 bases and 2 bases, there was a span of 14 bases. The CDR3 runs to 14 residues. From germline, CDR1 is MNHEY and CDR2 SMNVEV (reference sequence). CDR3 in DNA: TGTGCCAGCAGACCAGGGATACAGACCTACGAGCAGTACTTC. Translation gives CASRPGIQTYEQYF.

The CDR3: CASIRRGFQPQHF. DNA for the CDR3: TGTGCCAGCATCCGAAGAGGTTTTCAGCCCCAGCATTTT. J is TRBJ1-5 and V is TRBV28; D is undetermined. The CDR3 totals 13 residues. Germline values: CDR1 MDHEN, CDR2 SYDVKM. The ends were cut back, 7 bases at V and 6 bases at J, with 13 bases in the middle.

J is TRBJ1-4 and V is TRBV4-1; possibly TRBD1 for D (6 bases). CDR3 length: 17 residues. CDR1 is MGHRA, CDR2 YSYEKL, per germline. With 3 bases removed from V and 4 bases from J, the gap between germline ends came to 18 bases. In DNA, the CDR3 is TGCGCCAGCAGCCAGATGCAGTCGGACAGCTTTAATGAAAAACTGTTTTTT. This sequence encodes CASSQMQSDSFNEKLFF.

This chain connects TRBV19 to TRBJ1-2; D ambiguous. The germline V gene has CDR1 LNHDA and CDR2 SQIVND (reference sequence). CDR3 length equals 15 residues. V lost 3 bases to trimming and J lost 3 bases, with 14 bases between them. As DNA, the CDR3 is TGTGCCAGTAGTATCGCCAGCCCGGCGGACTATGGCTACACCTTC. Its protein product is CASSIASPADYGYTF. Based on the CDR3 plus reference TRBV19 and TRBJ1-2, the full variable domain is DGGITQSPKYLFRKEGQNVTLSCEQNLNHDAMYWYRQDPGQGLRLIYYSQIVNDFQKGDIAEGYSVSREKKESFPLTVTSAQKNPTAFYLCASSIASPADYGYTFGSGTRLTVV.

The table lists this clone with a count of one. This chain connects TRBV30 to TRBJ1-2; maybe TRBD1 (5 bases). Trimming removed 0 bases at V and 6 bases at J, with 8 bases between. The CDR3 has 12 amino acids. CDR1 and CDR2 (germline): GTSNPN, SVGIG (reference sequence). CDR3 sequence (DNA): TGTGCCTGGAGTGTACGAGGGGATGGCTACACCTTC. As protein: CAWSVRGDGYTF.

The genes are TRBV29-1 and TRBJ2-6; 11 positions match TRBD1. The CDR3 has 16 residues. V lost 5 bases to trimming and J lost 0 bases; unmatched junction nucleotides: 3. Germline V gene sequence: CDR1 SQVTM, CDR2 ANQGSEA. CDR3 region: CSVRGTGGSGANVLTF. For the CDR3, the DNA is TGCAGCGTTCGTGGGACAGGGGGCTCTGGGGCCAACGTCCTGACTTTC.

The chain is built from TRBV18 and TRBJ2-7; D may correspond to TRBD1 or TRBD2 (5 bases each). This CDR3 has 15 amino acids. V shed 9 bases and J shed 2 bases, with 20 bases lying between them. CDR1 is KGHSH, CDR2 LQKENI, per germline. In DNA, the CDR3 is TGTGCCAGATCCTACACCGGGACGGAGGCCTACGAGCAGTACTTC. Protein product: CARSYTGTEAYEQYF.

This clone was counted only a few times. The same CDR3 can be traced to other DNA sequences in this sample. The rearrangement uses TRBV7-9 and TRBJ1-5; TRBD1 is a possible D gene (6 bases). The V end was cut by 1 base, the J end by 7 bases, with 8 bases between. Germline lookup yields CDR1 SEHNR and CDR2 FQNEAQ (reference sequence). CDR3 length: 13 residues. The CDR3 nucleotides read TGTGCCAGCAGCTTAGAGGGGGACCAGCCCCAGCATTTT. Amino acid sequence: CASSLEGDQPQHF.

CDR3 coding DNA: TGTGCCAGCAGCCCTCCTGGCCACACTGAAGCTTTCTTT. Translation: CASSPPGHTEAFF. The chain uses TRBV2 and TRBJ1-1; no definite D call. Trimming left V 6 bases short and J 3 bases short, with 11 bases between. Germline CDR1 reads SNHLY; CDR2 reads FYNNEI. The CDR3 totals 13 residues.

CDR3 protein: CASSLRLAGFSYNEQFF. DNA of the CDR3: TGTGCCAGCAGCCTGCGACTAGCGGGGTTCTCCTACAATGAGCAGTTCTTC. V and J are TRBV7-2 and TRBJ2-1; TRBD2 matches 11 bases. The germline gives CDR1 SGHTA, CDR2 FQGNSA. The ends lost 5 bases at V and 0 bases at J; junction bases unmatched: 6. There are 17 residues in the CDR3.

The V and J genes are TRBV28 and TRBJ2-1; the D is unclear. Germline V gene data show CDR1 as MDHEN and CDR2 as SYDVKM. V lost 2 bases and J lost 6, with 14 bases in between. The CDR3 is made up of 15 amino acids. As DNA, the CDR3 is TGTGCCAGCAGTTTAAGTTTGGCCGACCTCAATGAGCAGTTCTTC. This translates into CASSLSLADLNEQFF.

The rearrangement links TRBV7-9 to TRBJ2-3; D possibly corresponds to TRBD1 (5 bases). This CDR3 has 19 residues. Germline V gene sequence: CDR1 SEHNR, CDR2 FQNEAQ (reference sequence). V shed 1 base and J shed 3 bases, with 23 bases lying between them. The chain's CDR3 is CASSLGSSAGADRTDTQYF. Written as DNA, the CDR3 is TGTGCCAGCAGCTTAGGTAGCTCGGCTGGGGCAGACCGGACAGATACGCAGTATTTT.

The chain uses TRBV27 and TRBJ2-1; D call uncertain. Between the trimmed V and J ends, which lost 1 base and 4 bases, there was a span of 5 bases. Germline lookup yields CDR1 MNHEY and CDR2 SMNVEV (reference sequence). The CDR3 loop spans 13 amino acids. CDR3 DNA sequence: TGTGCCAGCAGTTTATATTCTTACAATGAGCAGTTCTTC. Protein: CASSLYSYNEQFF.

This sequence joins TRBV19 and TRBJ2-7; 7 bases fit TRBD2. The length of the CDR3 is 17 residues. V gave up 3 bases and J gave up 0 bases; unmatched junction bases: 11. Germline V gives CDR1 LNHDA, CDR2 SQIVND (reference sequence). The CDR3 nucleotides read TGTGCCAGTAGTATCAAAGACCGGGACTACAGCTCCTACGAGCAGTACTTC. Translated, it gives CASSIKDRDYSSYEQYF.

This clone was seen a few times. The chain links TRBV30 to TRBJ1-4; D gene ambiguous. The germline V gene encodes CDR1 GTSNPN and CDR2 SVGIG (reference sequence). The CDR3 sequence is 10 residues long. V dropped 8 bases and J dropped 8 bases, with 9 bases sitting between them. The DNA of the CDR3 is TGTGCCGGCAGTGCGGAAAAACTGTTTTTT. Amino acid sequence: CAGSAEKLFF.

The chain joins TRBV6-1 to TRBJ1-2, with no clear D. Germline V gene data show CDR1 as MNHNS and CDR2 as SASEGT. Between the trimmed V and J ends, which lost 2 bases and 8 bases, there was a span of 9 bases. The CDR3 is 12 amino acids. The CDR3 sequence is CASSESSWGYTF. The CDR3 nucleotides read TGTGCCAGCAGTGAAAGCTCCTGGGGCTACACCTTC.

The V gene is TRBV2, the J gene TRBJ1-1; perhaps TRBD1 as D (5 bases). The CDR3 length is 14 residues. Germline lookup yields CDR1 SNHLY and CDR2 FYNNEI. Trimming cost V 7 bases and J 0 bases, with 12 bases left between them. The DNA for the CDR3 is TGTGCCAGCACCGCATGGGGCATGAACACTGAAGCTTTCTTT. This translates into CASTAWGMNTEAFF.

This chain connects TRBV18 to TRBJ2-3; D call uncertain. Germline assignment: CDR1 KGHSH and CDR2 LQKENI. The CDR3 totals 14 residues. V was clipped by 2 bases and J by 5 bases, with 11 bases between them. The CDR3, as DNA: TGTGCCAGCTCACCAATTCAAACTATAGATACGCAGTATTTT. It is translated as CASSPIQTIDTQYF.

V and J are TRBV14 and TRBJ2-7; D is possibly TRBD2 (5 bases). Between the trimmed V and J ends, which lost 4 bases and 5 bases, there was a span of 15 bases. This CDR3 is built from 14 residues. Germline values: CDR1 SGHDN, CDR2 FVKESK. CDR3: CASSPWESENEQYF. The CDR3 DNA reads as TGTGCCAGCAGCCCCTGGGAGAGTGAAAACGAGCAGTACTTC. Supplemented by reference TRBV14 and TRBJ2-7, the full variable domain reads EAGVTQFPSHSVIEKGQTVTLRCDPISGHDNLYWYRRVMGKEIKFLLHFVKESKQDESGMPNNRFLAERTGGTYSTLKVQPAELEDSGVYFCASSPWESENEQYFGPGTRLTVT.

The gene calls are TRBV19 and TRBJ2-7; D gene unclear. CDR1 LNHDA and CDR2 SQIVND come from the germline V gene (reference sequence). This CDR3 is 14 amino acids long. V gave up 4 bases and J gave up 3 bases, with 13 bases separating them. The CDR3 sequence: CASSNGPASYEQYF. The CDR3 nucleotides read TGTGCCAGTAGTAATGGACCCGCCAGCTACGAGCAGTACTTC.

J is TRBJ2-2 and V is TRBV6-6, with D perhaps matching TRBD2 (5 bases). This CDR3 is built from 13 residues. Trimming shortened V by 2 bases and J by 6 bases, and 7 bases separated the two germline ends. CDR1 and CDR2 from the germline V gene are MNHNY and SVGAGI (reference sequence). The CDR3 loop is CASSYEGPGELFF. The DNA of the CDR3 is TGTGCCAGCAGTTACGAGGGTCCCGGGGAGCTGTTTTTT.

The chain is built from TRBV6-6 and TRBJ2-1; D perhaps matches TRBD2 (5 bases). Looked up from germline, CDR1 is MNHNY and CDR2 is SVGAGI (reference sequence). This CDR3 region has 14 residues. V was pared by 4 bases and J by 5 bases, with 12 bases between. DNA of the CDR3: TGTGCCAGCAGTTTTAGCGCGAGAAACAATGAGCAGTTCTTC. It yields the protein CASSFSARNNEQFF.